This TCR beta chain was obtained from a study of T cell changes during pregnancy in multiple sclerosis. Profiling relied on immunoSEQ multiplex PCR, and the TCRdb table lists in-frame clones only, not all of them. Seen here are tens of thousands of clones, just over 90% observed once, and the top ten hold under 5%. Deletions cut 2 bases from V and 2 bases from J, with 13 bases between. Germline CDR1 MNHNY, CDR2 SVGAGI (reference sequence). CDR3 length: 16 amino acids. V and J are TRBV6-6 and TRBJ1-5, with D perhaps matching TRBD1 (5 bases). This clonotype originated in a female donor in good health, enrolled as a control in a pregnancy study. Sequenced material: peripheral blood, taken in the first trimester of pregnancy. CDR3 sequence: CASSYLAGSGNQPQHF. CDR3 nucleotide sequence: TGTGCCAGCAGTTACCTTGCAGGGTCGGGCAATCAGCCCCAGCATTTT.